Presented here are 32 T cell receptor beta chains from one specimen sequenced in a study of blood T cell repertoires in COVID-19. Clones were read by immunoSEQ multiplex PCR, and TCRdb kept only the in-frame ones, dropping some. The sample records under 300,000 clones, over 80% being singletons. The source material was peripheral blood. The receptor source for this set is a woman aged 40 to 50 who had recovered from COVID-19.

The chain couples TRBV27 to TRBJ2-2; TRBD2 aligns across 8 bases. The CDR3 is made up of 15 amino acids. In germline, CDR1 is MNHEY, CDR2 SMNVEV (reference sequence). J was trimmed by 7 bases and V by 2 bases; bases with no gene match: 6. CDR3 region: CASSLRGGAIGELFF. The CDR3 DNA reads TGTGCCAGCAGTTTACGGGGGGGGGCGATCGGGGAGCTGTTTTTT.

The chain joins TRBV6-5 to TRBJ1-1; a possible D gene is TRBD1 (6 bases). Germline V gene data show CDR1 as MNHEY and CDR2 as SVGAGI. The CDR3 consists of 15 residues. V gave up 0 bases and J gave up 5 bases, with 13 bases separating them. The CDR3 DNA sequence: TGTGCCAGCAGTTACTCGGGGACATTGAGGACTGAAGCTTTCTTT. It specifies CASSYSGTLRTEAFF.

The chain has TRBV6-5 and TRBJ2-5; D gene unclear. The V and J ends lost 6 bases and 0 bases respectively, with 11 bases between them. Germline V gives CDR1 MNHEY, CDR2 SVGAGI. The CDR3 runs to 14 residues. Here the CDR3 DNA reads TGTGCCAGCAGCTTACTACCATACCAAGAGACCCAGTACTTC. Its protein is CASSLLPYQETQYF.

This clone was seen just once. The chain recombines TRBV30 with TRBJ1-1, with 10 bases matching TRBD1. Germline CDR1 GTSNPN, CDR2 SVGIG (reference sequence). The length of the CDR3 is 13 residues. The V and J ends lost 8 bases and 5 bases, in that order; junction bases with no gene match: 8. Here the CDR3 DNA reads TGTGCCGCCCCGGGACAGGGGAGGACTGAAGCTTTCTTT. It yields the protein CAAPGQGRTEAFF. Using reference TRBV30 and TRBJ1-1 for the parts outside the CDR3, the full variable domain is SQTIHQWPATLVQPVGSPLSLECTVEGTSNPNLYWYRQAAGRGLQLLFYSVGIGQISSEVPQNLSASRPQDRQFILSSKKLLLSDSGFYLCAAPGQGRTEAFFGQGTRLTVV.

This clone was found many times. The gene calls are TRBV10-3 and TRBJ2-2, with TRBD1 matching 7 bases. The CDR3 contains 17 residues. Germline values: CDR1 ENHRY, CDR2 SYGVKD. The trim removed 0 bases at V and 3 bases at J, leaving 7 bases unmatched. Here the CDR3 reads CAISESTRGQDTGELFF. The CDR3 DNA sequence: TGTGCCATCAGTGAGTCGACGAGGGGGCAAGACACCGGGGAGCTGTTTTTT.

This chain links TRBV6-5 with TRBJ2-3, with 9 positions matching TRBD1. The V gene end was trimmed by 8 bases and the J gene end by 5 bases; junction bases not matched to a gene: 5. This CDR3 region has 13 residues. Germline assignment: CDR1 MNHEY and CDR2 SVGAGI. The CDR3 DNA reads TGTGCCAGCGTACAGGGGGCGCAAGATACGCAGTATTTT. It specifies CASVQGAQDTQYF.

This clone was recorded only once. The chain is built from TRBV30 and TRBJ2-7; 7 bases are shared with TRBD1. CDR3 length: 11 residues. J lost 6 bases, V lost 4 bases, and 3 bases had no gene match. CDR1 is GTSNPN and CDR2 is SVGIG in the germline V gene (reference sequence). In DNA, the CDR3 is TGTGCCTGGACGAGACAGGGCGAGCAGTACTTC. It codes for CAWTRQGEQYF.

V gene TRBV2 combines with J gene TRBJ1-6, with TRBD1 matching 8 bases. The CDR3 has 14 residues. Per the germline V gene, CDR1 is SNHLY and CDR2 is FYNNEI. V lost 3 bases and J lost 8; bases outside the gene matches: 3. The CDR3, as DNA: TGTGCCAGCAGTGAGGACAGGGCCCATTCACCCCTCCACTTT. It specifies CASSEDRAHSPLHF.

The J gene is TRBJ2-3, the V gene TRBV5-1, with D perhaps matching TRBD1 (6 bases). The CDR3 spans 14 residues. Germline CDR1 reads SGHRS; CDR2 reads YFSETQ. Trimming took off 4 bases at V and 6 bases at J, with 15 bases between the two ends. CDR3 bases: TGCGCCAGCAGCCGAAACAGGGACGGGGATACGCAGTATTTT. Amino acid sequence: CASSRNRDGDTQYF.

CDR3: CASSPSSQKLNYGYTF. DNA for the CDR3: TGTGCCAGCAGCCCGTCATCCCAAAAACTAAACTATGGCTACACCTTC. The V and J genes are TRBV14 and TRBJ1-2; D is uncertain. Germline V gene sequence: CDR1 SGHDN, CDR2 FVKESK. V dropped 4 bases and J dropped 2 bases, with 17 bases sitting between them. This CDR3 contains 16 residues.

DNA of the CDR3: TGTGCCAGCAGTTTTACACGGACAGGTTCCATACTCGCGAACACCGGGGAGCTGTTTTTT. Protein sequence: CASSFTRTGSILANTGELFF. The chain employs TRBV27 and TRBJ2-2, with 7 bases lining up with TRBD1. Per the germline V gene, CDR1 is MNHEY and CDR2 is SMNVEV (reference sequence). J lost 0 bases, V lost 3 bases, and 16 bases had no gene match. The CDR3 extends over 20 amino acids.

V and J are TRBV5-4 and TRBJ2-5; D is possibly TRBD1 (5 bases). Germline CDR1 SGHNT, CDR2 YYREEE (reference sequence). Trimming took off 4 bases at V and 3 bases at J, with 13 bases between the two ends. The CDR3 has 14 residues. The CDR3 loop is CASSLLGREETQYF. CDR3 DNA: TGTGCCAGCAGCCTTCTGGGCAGGGAAGAGACCCAGTACTTC.

The V call is TRBV3-1 (or the pseudogene TRBV3-2), the J call TRBJ1-1, with D unresolved. Germline V gene sequence: CDR1 LGHDT, CDR2 YNNKEL (reference sequence). The V gene lost 4 bases and the J gene lost 6 bases, with 15 bases spanning the gap. CDR3 length: 14 residues. The DNA of the CDR3 is TGTGCCAGCAGCCGACAAGGACGGGGATCTGAAGCTTTCTTT. Translating gives CASSRQGRGSEAFF.

This clone was seen only a few times. The chain joins TRBV6-5 to TRBJ2-7, with D uncertain. The CDR3 has 13 amino acids. Germline CDR1 reads MNHEY; CDR2 reads SVGAGI. V lost 7 bases, J lost 5 bases, and 15 bases lay in between. CDR3 bases: TGTGCCAGCAATCTAAACGGTGAACACGAGCAGTACTTC. Translation gives CASNLNGEHEQYF.

V is TRBV7-2 and J is TRBJ2-1; TRBD2 aligns across 7 bases. This CDR3 spans 18 amino acids. V was clipped by 0 bases and J by 0 bases; unmatched bases: 8. The germline gives CDR1 SGHTA, CDR2 FQGNSA. The CDR3 here is CASSLAGGNLLSYNEQFF. The CDR3 DNA is TGTGCCAGCAGCTTAGCGGGGGGGAACCTCCTCTCCTACAATGAGCAGTTCTTC.

In DNA, the CDR3 is TGTGCCAGCAATGCCGTTTGGGGGGGCTCAGGCTACACCTTC. Translating it yields CASNAVWGGSGYTF. The chain joins TRBV28 to TRBJ1-2; D possibly corresponds to TRBD1 (6 bases). Germline assignment: CDR1 MDHEN and CDR2 SYDVKM. The V end was cut by 7 bases, the J end by 8 bases, with 20 bases between. The CDR3 totals 14 residues.

This chain uses TRBV15 with TRBJ1-4, with 9 positions matching TRBD1. This CDR3 is 15 amino acids long. CDR1 LNHNV and CDR2 YYDKDF come from the germline V gene (reference sequence). V shed 2 bases, J shed 8 bases, and the junction held 6 bases outside the gene matches. CDR3 loop: CATSRTGGLLEKLFF. Written as DNA, the CDR3 is TGTGCCACCAGCAGAACAGGGGGCCTCCTCGAAAAACTGTTTTTT.

This rearrangement joins TRBV6-1 to TRBJ1-2, with TRBD1 as a possible D gene (5 bases). Germline V gives CDR1 MNHNS, CDR2 SASEGT. Deletions cut 0 bases from V and 4 bases from J, with 9 bases between. This CDR3 is 14 amino acids long. Written as DNA, the CDR3 is TGTGCCAGCAGTGAAGCGCACAGGCTCTATGGCTACACCTTC. Protein sequence: CASSEAHRLYGYTF.

This chain links TRBV5-4 with TRBJ1-2, with 8 bases aligning to TRBD1. The CDR3 runs 14 residues. From germline, CDR1 is SGHNT and CDR2 YYREEE (reference sequence). V shed 0 bases, J shed 8 bases, and the junction held 6 bases outside the gene matches. The CDR3 here is CASSLGGTGGGYTF. DNA of the CDR3: TGTGCCAGCAGCTTGGGTGGGACAGGCGGAGGCTACACCTTC.

The chain recombines TRBV5-1 with TRBJ2-4; possibly TRBD2 for D (6 bases). CDR1 SGHRS and CDR2 YFSETQ come from the germline V gene. The V gene lost 4 bases and the J gene lost 0 bases, with 8 bases spanning the gap. The CDR3 covers 14 residues. CDR3 nucleotides: TGCGCCAGCAGCACGGGACTAGCCAAAAACATTCAGTACTTC. Encoded protein: CASSTGLAKNIQYF.

This clone was observed a handful of times. This sequence joins TRBV10-2 and TRBJ1-2, with 9 bases fitting TRBD1. V dropped 2 bases and J dropped 5; count of bases not matched to a gene: 0. This CDR3 has 13 amino acids. Germline V gene sequence: CDR1 WSHSY, CDR2 SAAADI. CDR3 loop: CASSEGQGYGYTF. The CDR3 nucleotides are TGCGCCAGCAGTGAGGGACAGGGGTATGGCTACACCTTC.

The chain is built from TRBV2 and TRBJ1-1, with a weak D call TRBD1 (5 bases). Deletions cut 5 bases from V and 7 bases from J, with 14 bases between. This CDR3 comprises 13 residues. Looked up from germline, CDR1 is SNHLY and CDR2 is FYNNEI. The CDR3 reads CASSYDGGGEAFF. The CDR3 DNA follows: TGTGCCAGCAGTTATGACGGGGGGGGTGAAGCTTTCTTT. The complete variable domain, with remaining parts taken from reference TRBV2 and TRBJ1-1, reads EPEVTQTPSHQVTQMGQEVILRCVPISNHLYFYWYRQILGQKVEFLVSFYNNEISEKSEIFDDQFSVERPDGSNFTLKIRSTKLEDSAMYFCASSYDGGGEAFFGQGTRLTVV.

This sequence joins TRBV4-1 and TRBJ1-4; TRBD1 might be the D (6 bases). Germline lookup yields CDR1 MGHRA and CDR2 YSYEKL. The CDR3 sequence is 17 residues long. Trimming stripped 1 base from V and 2 bases from J, with 14 bases between. The CDR3 coding sequence is TGCGCCAGCAGCCAAGGAAATGGGGGCAGTACTAATGAAAAACTGTTTTTT. Amino acids: CASSQGNGGSTNEKLFF.

The J gene is TRBJ2-5, the V gene TRBV2; 9 positions agree with TRBD1. CDR1 SNHLY and CDR2 FYNNEI come from the germline V gene. The J segment lost 5 bases and the V segment lost 8 bases, leaving 12 bases of the junction unmatched. This CDR3 is 15 amino acids long. The CDR3 DNA reads TGTGCCAGCGCCCCCGGGACAGGGAGGACGGAGACCCAGTACTTC. Encoded protein: CASAPGTGRTETQYF.

The chain has TRBV6-5 and TRBJ1-3; D is undetermined. Trimming pared 5 bases from V and 6 bases from J, leaving 14 bases between. Germline loops: CDR1 MNHEY, CDR2 SVGAGI. The CDR3 runs 14 residues. This CDR3 is CASSQPGLLNTIYF. The CDR3 DNA reads as TGTGCCAGCAGTCAGCCCGGACTCTTAAACACCATATATTTT.

The chain links TRBV10-3 to TRBJ2-2, with TRBD1 matching over 7 bases. Trimming took 6 bases from V and 0 from J; bases not matched to a gene: 1. This CDR3 has 14 residues. The germline V gene encodes CDR1 ENHRY and CDR2 SYGVKD. Written as DNA, the CDR3 is TGTGCCATCAGCGGGACAGCGAACACCGGGGAGCTGTTTTTT. This sequence encodes CAISGTANTGELFF.

This clone is a singleton in its sample. The chain links TRBV2 to TRBJ2-7; D remains unclear. This CDR3 region has 11 residues. The V gene lost 7 bases and the J gene lost 5 bases, with 9 bases spanning the gap. Germline lookup yields CDR1 SNHLY and CDR2 FYNNEI. The CDR3 spells CASNAADEQYF. CDR3 coding DNA: TGTGCCAGCAATGCGGCGGACGAGCAGTACTTC.

This clone has only one observation. The CDR3 loop is CASSPRWAREAFF. DNA for the CDR3: TGTGCCAGCAGCCCTCGATGGGCGCGTGAAGCTTTCTTT. This chain joins TRBV7-9 and TRBJ1-1; no clear D. The V gene's germline CDR1 is SEHNR and CDR2 FQNEAQ (reference sequence). V gave up 5 bases and J gave up 7 bases, with 14 bases separating them. This CDR3 has 13 amino acids.

The gene calls are TRBV18 and TRBJ1-2; perhaps TRBD1 as D (6 bases). The V and J ends lost 3 bases and 3 bases respectively, with 14 bases between them. The CDR3 contains 15 residues. Germline V gene sequence: CDR1 KGHSH, CDR2 LQKENI. The chain's CDR3 is CASSPPTGPDYGYTF. CDR3 in DNA: TGTGCCAGCTCACCTCCGACAGGACCCGACTATGGCTACACCTTC.

This clone came up a few times. The V call is TRBV7-3, the J call TRBJ1-1; possible D gene TRBD1, 6 bases. Trimming took 3 bases from V and 3 from J, leaving 8 bases between them. This CDR3 region has 13 residues. Germline loops: CDR1 SGHTA, CDR2 FQGTGA. CDR3 nucleotide sequence: TGTGCCAGCAGCTTGTACAGGGACACTGAAGCTTTCTTT. As protein: CASSLYRDTEAFF.

The chain recombines TRBV7-3 with TRBJ2-6; D perhaps matches TRBD1 (5 bases). Trimming took off 2 bases at V and 1 base at J, with 9 bases between the two ends. The germline V gene has CDR1 SGHTA and CDR2 FQGTGA. The length of the CDR3 is 16 residues. The CDR3 sequence is CASSLQTASGANVLTF. The CDR3 coding sequence is TGTGCCAGCAGCTTACAGACAGCGTCTGGGGCCAACGTCCTGACTTTC. Based on the CDR3 plus reference TRBV7-3 and TRBJ2-6, the full variable domain is GAGVSQTPSNKVTEKGKYVELRCDPISGHTALYWYRQSLGQGPEFLIYFQGTGAADDSGLPNDRFFAVRPEGSVSTLKIQRTERGDSAVYLCASSLQTASGANVLTFGAGSRLTVL.

This CDR3 is CASSPRQELHTF. CDR3 nucleotides: TGTGCCAGCAGCCCGAGACAGGAATTGCACACCTTC. This chain joins TRBV7-9 and TRBJ1-2, with a possible D match to TRBD1 (6 bases). CDR1 and CDR2 (germline): SEHNR, FQNEAQ (reference sequence). CDR3 size: 12 residues. Trimming left V 5 bases short and J 12 bases short, with 16 bases between.